The source of this T cell receptor (beta chain) is a study of blood T cell repertoires in COVID-19. The table came from immunoSEQ multiplex PCR; TCRdb's copy has only in-frame clones and leaves some out. The sample yields some 320,000 clones, approximately 91% seen once. The length of the CDR3 is 16 residues. Germline V gene data show CDR1 as SEHNR and CDR2 as FQNEAQ (reference sequence). V was shortened by 6 bases and J by 0 bases, with 15 bases between the two germline ends. The chain recombines TRBV7-9 with TRBJ2-1; possible D gene TRBD2, 5 bases. The sample comprised PBMCs or T cells enriched from blood (not recorded which). This clonotype was sampled from a woman aged 25 to 45 who had been exposed to COVID-19. The CDR3 sequence: CASRPTRVHSYNEQFF. The CDR3 DNA follows: TGTGCCAGCAGACCTACGAGGGTTCACTCCTACAATGAGCAGTTCTTC.